One sample yielded the 18 T cell receptor beta chains listed below, sequenced in a study of T cell changes during pregnancy in multiple sclerosis. Method: immunoSEQ multiplex PCR; TCRdb's copy keeps in-frame clones and lacks some. The repertoire includes 55,000 to 65,000 clones, roughly 93% of them detected once, and roughly 2.7% sits in the top ten. The material was CD8+ T cells from peripheral blood mononuclear cells, obtained in the third trimester of pregnancy. The receptors originated from a female donor with multiple sclerosis, enrolled in a pregnancy study.

This clone showed up just once. The chain carries TRBV6-5 and TRBJ2-2; no definite D call. Germline-derived CDR1 and CDR2 are MNHEY and SVGAGI. V lost 7 bases and J 0 bases, leaving 6 bases between the germline ends. The CDR3 totals 13 residues. DNA of the CDR3: TGTGCCAGCATGCCAGCGAACACCGGGGAGCTGTTTTTT. As protein: CASMPANTGELFF.

The CDR3 spells CASSQDAWSGEQFF. The CDR3 region has the DNA TGCGCCAGCAGCCAAGACGCGTGGAGCGGTGAGCAGTTCTTC. The V call is TRBV4-1, the J call TRBJ2-1; D might be TRBD2 (5 bases). V lost 0 bases and J lost 9, with 12 bases in between. The CDR3 sequence is 14 residues long. Germline loops: CDR1 MGHRA, CDR2 YSYEKL.

This clone has a count of ten or more. J is TRBJ1-5 and V is TRBV7-9, with 8 nucleotides matching TRBD1. CDR1 and CDR2 from the germline V gene are SEHNR and FQNEAQ (reference sequence). V was clipped by 3 bases and J by 4 bases; unmatched bases: 2. This CDR3 spans 14 amino acids. The CDR3 is CASSFGQGNQPQHF. In DNA, the CDR3 is TGTGCCAGCAGCTTCGGACAGGGAAATCAGCCCCAGCATTTT.

The chain is built from TRBV7-8 and TRBJ2-1, with 12 bases aligning to TRBD2. This CDR3 spans 16 amino acids. Germline loops: CDR1 SGHVS, CDR2 FQNEAQ. The J segment lost 4 bases and the V segment lost 4 bases, leaving 5 bases of the junction unmatched. CDR3: CASSSRTSGIYNEQFF. The DNA of the CDR3 is TGTGCCAGCAGCTCTCGGACTAGCGGGATATACAATGAGCAGTTCTTC.

The chain recombines TRBV13 with TRBJ2-7; TRBD2 matches at 15 bases. The CDR3 has 17 amino acids. Trimming cost V 0 bases and J 4 bases; bases outside gene matches: 4. Germline V lookup: CDR1 PRHDT, CDR2 FYEKMQ (reference sequence). This CDR3 is CASSLGEGLAGGYEQYF. Written as DNA, the CDR3 is TGTGCCAGCAGCTTAGGGGAAGGACTAGCGGGAGGGTACGAGCAGTACTTC.

The rearrangement uses TRBV4-1 and TRBJ1-1; unclear D gene. The CDR3 runs to 14 residues. Germline V gene lookup returns CDR1 MGHRA and CDR2 YSYEKL. Trimming shortened V by 0 bases and J by 0 bases, and 5 bases separated the two germline ends. The CDR3 DNA reads TGCGCCAGCAGCCAAGAGGGCATGAACACTGAAGCTTTCTTT. This codes for CASSQEGMNTEAFF.

CDR3 loop: CASSQLTGGTDNEQFF. The CDR3 DNA is TGTGCCAGCTCACAACTGACAGGGGGCACGGACAATGAGCAGTTCTTC. The chain is built from TRBV18 and TRBJ2-1; 10 bases are a match to TRBD1. The J segment lost 5 bases and the V segment lost 4 bases, leaving 8 bases of the junction unmatched. Germline CDR1 KGHSH, CDR2 LQKENI. CDR3 size: 16 residues.

The rearrangement joins TRBV13 to TRBJ2-6; D gene ambiguous. The CDR3 length is 15 residues. The germline V gene encodes CDR1 PRHDT and CDR2 FYEKMQ (reference sequence). Trimming removed 6 bases from V and 0 bases from J, with 9 bases in between. CDR3 protein: CASRKQISGANVLTF. The DNA of the CDR3 is TGTGCCAGCAGAAAACAGATCTCTGGGGCCAACGTCCTGACTTTC.

The chain links TRBV28 to TRBJ1-1, with 9 bases matching TRBD1. The V gene's germline CDR1 is MDHEN and CDR2 SYDVKM. This CDR3 region has 17 residues. V shed 5 bases and J 1 base; nucleotides not matched to a gene: 11. The CDR3 spells CASSPPGQGFRNTEAFF. The CDR3 DNA follows: TGTGCCAGCAGTCCACCGGGACAGGGTTTTAGGAACACTGAAGCTTTCTTT.

This chain uses TRBV27 with TRBJ2-3; D not resolved. V lost 5 bases and J lost 0, with 6 bases in between. The CDR3 is made up of 13 amino acids. CDR1 and CDR2 (germline): MNHEY, SMNVEV (reference sequence). The CDR3: CASSPSSTDTQYF. CDR3 coding DNA: TGTGCCAGCAGTCCTTCTAGCACAGATACGCAGTATTTT.

The chain combines TRBV19 with TRBJ2-1, with 9 bases that match TRBD2. In germline, CDR1 is LNHDA, CDR2 SQIVND (reference sequence). CDR3 size: 16 residues. J lost 1 base, V lost 3 bases, and 4 bases had no gene match. CDR3 in amino acids: CASSITTSGSYNEQFF. DNA of the CDR3: TGTGCCAGTAGTATCACGACTAGCGGATCCTACAATGAGCAGTTCTTC.

The genes are TRBV27 and TRBJ2-1; 8 nucleotides align to TRBD1. CDR1 and CDR2 from the germline V gene are MNHEY and SMNVEV (reference sequence). This CDR3 spans 15 amino acids. V lost 5 bases to trimming and J lost 9 bases; unmatched junction nucleotides: 12. This chain's CDR3 is CASSTRQGSNFEQFF. CDR3 nucleotides: TGTGCCAGCAGTACCAGACAGGGGTCGAATTTTGAGCAGTTCTTC.

The CDR3 DNA sequence: TGTGCCAGCAGCCGCATAGCGGGACAGGGGAAGAGCGATGAGCAGTTCTTC. It codes for CASSRIAGQGKSDEQFF. This chain connects TRBV14 to TRBJ2-1; TRBD1 matches 10 bases. Looked up from germline, CDR1 is SGHDN and CDR2 is FVKESK. The V gene end was trimmed by 4 bases and the J gene end by 8 bases; junction bases not matched to a gene: 14. The CDR3 consists of 17 residues.

In its sample, this clone was seen once. This chain links TRBV13 with TRBJ2-7; TRBD1 matches 10 bases. Germline trimming cut 4 bases from V and 3 bases from J; bases unmatched to any gene: 6. The V gene's germline CDR1 is PRHDT and CDR2 FYEKMQ (reference sequence). The CDR3 is made up of 15 amino acids. The CDR3 is CASSSPGQGIYEQYF. CDR3 sequence (DNA): TGTGCCAGCAGCTCCCCGGGACAGGGGATCTACGAGCAGTACTTC.

The J gene is TRBJ2-1, the V gene TRBV15, with a weak D call TRBD2 (5 bases). Germline V gene sequence: CDR1 LNHNV, CDR2 YYDKDF (reference sequence). Trimming took 0 bases from V and 9 from J, leaving 15 bases between them. The CDR3 contains 15 residues. The CDR3 nucleotides are TGTGCCACCAGCAGAGAAAGGGAGCGGAGACCTGAGCAGTTCTTC. This translates into CATSRERERRPEQFF.

The chain employs TRBV30 and TRBJ2-1; 12 nucleotides line up with TRBD2. Germline lookup yields CDR1 GTSNPN and CDR2 SVGIG (reference sequence). The CDR3 spans 17 residues. V gave up 1 base and J gave up 3 bases; unmatched junction bases: 7. The CDR3 reads CAWSGLAGVGGYNEQFF. CDR3 coding DNA: TGTGCCTGGAGTGGACTAGCGGGAGTTGGGGGCTACAATGAGCAGTTCTTC.

This clone was seen once. The rearrangement links TRBV6-4 to TRBJ2-3; TRBD2 is a possible D gene (6 bases). V was pared by 4 bases and J by 4 bases, with 9 bases between. Germline CDR1 is MRHNA and CDR2 is SNTAGT. The CDR3 loop spans 13 amino acids. The chain's CDR3 is CASSAGEADTQYF. In DNA, the CDR3 is TGTGCCAGCAGTGCGGGGGAGGCAGATACGCAGTATTTT.

About this clone: This specimen includes other DNA sequences encoding the same CDR3. The CDR3 protein is CSVEVAGSSYEQYF. CDR3 bases: TGCAGCGTTGAAGTTGCGGGGTCCTCCTACGAGCAGTACTTC. V and J are TRBV29-1 and TRBJ2-7, with TRBD2 as a possible D gene (6 bases). Germline CDR1 and CDR2: SQVTM and ANQGSEA. The CDR3 is made up of 14 amino acids. V was clipped by 1 base and J by 0 bases, with 10 bases between them.